This T cell receptor (beta chain) was profiled in a study of T-cell reconstitution after alpha-beta-depleted transplantation in children. For this clonotype: As yet, its antigen is unknown.

Unique molecular identifiers were used in preparing the TCRbeta library. MiXCR, applied by TCRdb to the PCR reads, yields one record per CDR3 protein. The data contain roughly 570,000 distinct CDR3 sequences, roughly 30% of them seen just once; the ten biggest clones take up 35% to 40%. Regarding the study as a whole: A year had passed since transplant, and T-cell counts and diversity by then came mostly from newly produced T cells.

The V and J ends lost 0 bases and 5 bases respectively, with 11 bases between them. Germline CDR1 SGHDT, CDR2 YYEEEE. The CDR3 totals 14 residues. The receptor was derived from a boy in the first two years of life with Wiskott-Aldrich syndrome, due to receive a stem cell transplant. V gene TRBV5-6 combines with J gene TRBJ2-5; perhaps TRBD2 as D (6 bases). The sequences come from PBMCs, collected before TCRalphabeta/CD19-depleted stem cell transplant. The CDR3 is CASSLELANETQYF. DNA of the CDR3: TGTGCCAGCAGCTTGGAGCTAGCGAATGAGACCCAGTACTTC.